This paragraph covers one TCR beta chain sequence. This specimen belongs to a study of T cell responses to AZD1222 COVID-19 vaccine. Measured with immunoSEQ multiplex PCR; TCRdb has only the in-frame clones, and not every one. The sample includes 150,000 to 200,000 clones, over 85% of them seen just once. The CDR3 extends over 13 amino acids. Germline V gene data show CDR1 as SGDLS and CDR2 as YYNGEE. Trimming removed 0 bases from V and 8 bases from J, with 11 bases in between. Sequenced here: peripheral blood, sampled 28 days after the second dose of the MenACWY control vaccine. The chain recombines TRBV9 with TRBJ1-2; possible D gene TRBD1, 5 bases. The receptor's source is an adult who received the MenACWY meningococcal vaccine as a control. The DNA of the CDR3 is TGTGCCAGCAGCGTAGGACAGCCCTGGGGCTACACCTTC. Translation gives CASSVGQPWGYTF.